This T cell receptor beta chain was found in a study of identical twins. This clonotype was counted many times. Deletions cut 7 bases from V and 2 bases from J, with 12 bases between. The CDR3 spans 15 residues. TCRdb passed the 5' RACE reads through MiXCR, listing each CDR3 protein once. The profile shows fewer than 250,000 distinct CDR3 sequences, approximately 8.3% of them singletons. The data were also submitted as part of a second study, on yellow fever vaccine responses in identical twins.

The sequenced sample consisted of memory (CD45RO+) T cells sorted from blood. The rearrangement joins TRBV12-3 or TRBV12-4 to TRBJ2-6, with a possible D match to TRBD2 (6 bases). This sequence originates from a woman aged 18-35 years in good health. CDR3: CASTLGGPGANVLTF. The CDR3 DNA reads TGTGCCAGCACCCTAGGAGGGCCTGGGGCCAACGTCCTGACTTTC.